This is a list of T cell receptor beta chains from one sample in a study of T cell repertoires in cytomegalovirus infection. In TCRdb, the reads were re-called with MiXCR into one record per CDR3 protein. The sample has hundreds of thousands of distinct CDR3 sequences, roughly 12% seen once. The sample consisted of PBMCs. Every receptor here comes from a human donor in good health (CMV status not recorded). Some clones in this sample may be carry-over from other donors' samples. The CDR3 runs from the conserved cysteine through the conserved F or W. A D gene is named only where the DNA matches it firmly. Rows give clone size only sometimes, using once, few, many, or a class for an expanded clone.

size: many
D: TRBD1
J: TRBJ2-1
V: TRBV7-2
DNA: TGTGCCAGCAGCCTACAATCAGGGGGCGGGTACAATGAGCAGTTCTTC
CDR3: CASSLQSGGGYNEQFF

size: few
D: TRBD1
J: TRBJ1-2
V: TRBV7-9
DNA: TGTGCCAGCAGTCCCGGACAGGGGAGTGAAGGCTACACCTTC
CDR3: CASSPGQGSEGYTF

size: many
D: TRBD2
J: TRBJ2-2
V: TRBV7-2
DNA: TGTGCCAGCAGCCCCTTGATTAGCGGGATAACCGGGGAGCTGTTTTTT
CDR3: CASSPLISGITGELFF

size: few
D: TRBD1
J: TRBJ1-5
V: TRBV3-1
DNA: TGTGCCAGCAGCCCCGGGGACAGGGCTCAGCCCCAGCATTTT
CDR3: CASSPGDRAQPQHF

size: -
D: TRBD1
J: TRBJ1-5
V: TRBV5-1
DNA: TGCGCCAGCAGCTTAGGGGGCGCGGATCAGCCCCAGCATTTT
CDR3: CASSLGGADQPQHF

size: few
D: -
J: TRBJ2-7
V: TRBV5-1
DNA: TGCGCCAGCAGCAAAAGCCAGGGAGCCAACTACGAGCAGTACTTC
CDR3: CASSKSQGANYEQYF

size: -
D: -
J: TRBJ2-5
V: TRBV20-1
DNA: TGCAGTGCTAGCACGGCTCAAGAGACCCAGTACTTC
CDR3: CSASTAQETQYF

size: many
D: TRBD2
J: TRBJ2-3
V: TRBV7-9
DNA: TGTGCCAGCGGAAAGGGGGGGCGACTAGCGAACACAGATACGCAGTATTTT
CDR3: CASGKGGRLANTDTQYF

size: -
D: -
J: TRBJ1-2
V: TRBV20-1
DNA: TGCAGTGCTAGAAAATTAGACAGTTCATATGGCTACACCTTC
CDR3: CSARKLDSSYGYTF

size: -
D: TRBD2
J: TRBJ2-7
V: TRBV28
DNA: TGTGCCAGCAGGGGGGGGACTTTTGACGAGCAGTACTTC
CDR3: CASRGGTFDEQYF

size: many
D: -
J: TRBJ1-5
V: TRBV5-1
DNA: TGCGCCAGCAGCCCGGACATTAGCAATCAGCCCCAGCATTTT
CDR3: CASSPDISNQPQHF

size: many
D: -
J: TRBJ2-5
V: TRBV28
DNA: TGTGCCAGCAGTTTAGTAGCGATTAAGACCCAGTACTTC
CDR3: CASSLVAIKTQYF

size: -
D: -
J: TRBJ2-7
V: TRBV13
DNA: TGTGCCAGCAGCTTAGGGCAGGGGCTCAACGAGCAGTACTTC
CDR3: CASSLGQGLNEQYF

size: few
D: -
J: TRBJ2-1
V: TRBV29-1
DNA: TGCAGCGTTGTACGGGAACCTCCCCCCGAGCAGTTCTTC
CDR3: CSVVREPPPEQFF

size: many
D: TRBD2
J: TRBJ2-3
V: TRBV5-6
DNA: TGTGCCAGCAGCTTGCTACTAGCGGCTAGCACAGATACGCAGTATTTT
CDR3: CASSLLLAASTDTQYF

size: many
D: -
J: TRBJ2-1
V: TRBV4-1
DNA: TGCGCCAGCTCAGGCGTCAATGAGCAGTTCTTC
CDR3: CASSGVNEQFF

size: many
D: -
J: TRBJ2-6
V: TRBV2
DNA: TGTGCCAGCAGTGAGGAGAGGTACTCTGGGGCCAACGTCCTGACTTTC
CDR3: CASSEERYSGANVLTF

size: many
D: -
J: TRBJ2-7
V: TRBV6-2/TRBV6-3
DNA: TGTGCCAGCAGCCGGGGACTGTCAGACGAGCAGTACTTC
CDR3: CASSRGLSDEQYF

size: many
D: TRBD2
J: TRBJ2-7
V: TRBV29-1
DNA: TGCAGCGTCCTCGGACTAGCGGGAGACCACGAGCAGTACTTC
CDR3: CSVLGLAGDHEQYF

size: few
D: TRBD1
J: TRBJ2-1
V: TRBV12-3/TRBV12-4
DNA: TGTGCCAGCAGTTTAGCCCCAGGGGGCCACAATGAGCAGTTCTTC
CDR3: CASSLAPGGHNEQFF

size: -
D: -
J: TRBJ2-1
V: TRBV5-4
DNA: TGTGCCAGCAGCTTTGAAGGGCCTTACAATGAGCAGTTCTTC
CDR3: CASSFEGPYNEQFF

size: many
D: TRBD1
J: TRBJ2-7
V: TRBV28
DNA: TGTGCCAGCAGTCCCAGGGTCCGGGACAGGGGGCACGAGCAGTACTTC
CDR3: CASSPRVRDRGHEQYF

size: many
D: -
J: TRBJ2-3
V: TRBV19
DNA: TGTGCCAGTAGAGACCCTGGCAGGGAGAGGACAGATACGCAGTATTTT
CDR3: CASRDPGRERTDTQYF

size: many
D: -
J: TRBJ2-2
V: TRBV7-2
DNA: TGTGCCAGCAGCTCCCGAGGGGGGCCGGGCACCGGGGAGCTGTTTTTT
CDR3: CASSSRGGPGTGELFF

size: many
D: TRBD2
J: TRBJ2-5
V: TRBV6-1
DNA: TGTGCCAGCAGTGAAGAGGATTACGGGGGGGAGTGGGAGACCCAGTACTTC
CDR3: CASSEEDYGGEWETQYF

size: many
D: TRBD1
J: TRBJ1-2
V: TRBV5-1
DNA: TGCGCCAGCAGCTGGGACAGGGGAGATGGCTACACCTTC
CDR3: CASSWDRGDGYTF

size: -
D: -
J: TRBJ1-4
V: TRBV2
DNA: TGTGCCAGCAGCGGGGGGCGGAATGAAAAACTGTTTTTT
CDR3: CASSGGRNEKLFF

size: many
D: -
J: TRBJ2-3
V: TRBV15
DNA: TGTGCTACCCTGGGTGGGGGGGCAGCGAATACGCAGTATTTT
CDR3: CATLGGGAANTQYF

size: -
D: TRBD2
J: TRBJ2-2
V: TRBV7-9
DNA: TGTGCCAGCAGCTCCGCCCGCCCAGGGTCGCGGGAGAGGATCACCGGGGAGCTGTTTTTT
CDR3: CASSSARPGSRERITGELFF

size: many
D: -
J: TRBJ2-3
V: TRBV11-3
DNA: TGTGCCAGCAGCTTAAGGCGGGGCACAGATACGCAGTATTTT
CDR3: CASSLRRGTDTQYF

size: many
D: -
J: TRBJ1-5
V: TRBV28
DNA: TGTGCCAGCTTGACAGTCGCCAATGACAACAGGCATTTT
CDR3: CASLTVANDNRHF

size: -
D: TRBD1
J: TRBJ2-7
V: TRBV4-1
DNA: TGCGCCAGCAGCCACACCGGGACAGGGGTCGGCGAGCAGTACTTC
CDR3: CASSHTGTGVGEQYF